Below, 24 T cell receptor beta chains from the same sample are listed, as sequenced in a study of blood T cell repertoires in COVID-19. Profiling relied on immunoSEQ multiplex PCR, and the TCRdb table lists in-frame clones only, not all of them. The table shows about 250,000 clones, with approximately 86% occurring only once. The sequencing sample was made of peripheral blood. These receptors came from an elderly man with acute or convalescent COVID-19.

The chain combines TRBV11-2 with TRBJ1-4; the D gene is possibly TRBD1 (5 bases). Looked up from germline, CDR1 is SGHAT and CDR2 is FQNNGV. CDR3 length: 14 amino acids. V lost 1 base and J 8 bases, leaving 11 bases between the germline ends. CDR3 residues: CASSLGGVGEKLFF. The DNA of the CDR3 is TGTGCCAGCAGCTTAGGGGGGGTAGGGGAAAAACTGTTTTTT.

This chain links TRBV6-5 with TRBJ2-7, with 8 nucleotides matching TRBD1. Germline loops: CDR1 MNHEY, CDR2 SVGAGI. CDR3 length equals 15 residues. V shed 6 bases and J 6 bases; nucleotides not matched to a gene: 13. CDR3 protein: CASSRNGRGPFEQYF. DNA of the CDR3: TGTGCCAGCAGCCGGAATGGCAGGGGGCCCTTCGAGCAGTACTTC.

The chain has TRBV5-1 and TRBJ2-5; D not certain. V was trimmed by 4 bases and J by 1 base, leaving 8 bases between them. Per the germline V gene, CDR1 is SGHRS and CDR2 is YFSETQ. The CDR3 runs 13 residues. The CDR3 loop reads CASSQQPQETQYF. CDR3 coding DNA: TGCGCCAGCAGCCAACAGCCCCAAGAGACCCAGTACTTC.

The chain has TRBV4-2 and TRBJ2-2; TRBD2 aligns across 8 bases. The junction had 1 base not matched to a gene; V was cut back by 1 base and J by 6 bases. CDR3 size: 14 residues. Germline assignment: CDR1 LGHNA and CDR2 YNFKEQ. Here the CDR3 DNA reads TGTGCCAGCAGCCAAGGGCGGGGGGCCGGGGAGCTGTTTTTT. Translated, it gives CASSQGRGAGELFF.

The CDR3 protein is CASSYGGQGYQPQHF. The CDR3, as DNA: TGTGCCAGCAGTTACGGGGGACAGGGTTATCAGCCCCAGCATTTT. V and J are TRBV6-2 or TRBV6-3 and TRBJ1-5, with 9 bases matching TRBD1. V lost 2 bases and J lost 5; bases outside the gene matches: 4. This CDR3 spans 15 amino acids. The germline V gene encodes CDR1 MNHEY and CDR2 SVGEGT.

The chain combines TRBV5-4 with TRBJ2-5, with 9 bases matching TRBD1. V dropped 5 bases and J dropped 1; count of bases not matched to a gene: 6. Germline CDR1 reads SGHNT; CDR2 reads YYREEE (reference sequence). The CDR3 runs 15 residues. This CDR3 is CASRAGTGPQETQYF. CDR3 DNA sequence: TGTGCCAGCAGGGCCGGGACAGGGCCCCAAGAGACCCAGTACTTC. The complete variable domain, with remaining parts taken from reference TRBV5-4 and TRBJ2-5, reads ETGVTQSPTHLIKTRGQQVTLRCSSQSGHNTVSWYQQALGQGPQFIFQYYREEENGRGNFPPRFSGLQFPNYSSELNVNALELDDSALYLCASRAGTGPQETQYFGPGTRLLVL.

The chain links TRBV15 to TRBJ1-5; 10 nucleotides agree with TRBD1. In germline, CDR1 is LNHNV, CDR2 YYDKDF (reference sequence). J lost 6 bases, V lost 2 bases, and 7 bases had no gene match. CDR3 size: 16 residues. In DNA form, the CDR3 reads TGTGCCACCAGCAGACCCGGGACAGGGGAGTTTCAGCCCCAGCATTTT. Translating gives CATSRPGTGEFQPQHF.

The chain has TRBV19 and TRBJ2-1, with 7 bases matching TRBD2. The CDR3 extends over 13 amino acids. Germline lookup yields CDR1 LNHDA and CDR2 SQIVND (reference sequence). V was clipped by 5 bases and J by 7 bases; unmatched bases: 5. CDR3: CASSPLGGNEQFF. CDR3 sequence (DNA): TGTGCCAGTAGTCCCCTGGGGGGGAATGAGCAGTTCTTC.

The CDR3 region has the DNA TGCGCCAGCAGCCAAGGGAACAGGGGCGAGCAGTACTTC. Translating it yields CASSQGNRGEQYF. The chain links TRBV4-3 to TRBJ2-7; 7 nucleotides align to TRBD1. This CDR3 comprises 13 residues. Germline-derived CDR1 and CDR2 are LGHNA and YSLEER. J was trimmed by 6 bases and V by 1 base; bases with no gene match: 3.

V and J are TRBV7-3 and TRBJ2-1; D is uncertain. The CDR3 loop spans 14 amino acids. Germline CDR1 and CDR2: SGHTA and FQGTGA. V was shortened by 5 bases and J by 1 base, with 9 bases between the two germline ends. DNA of the CDR3: TGTGCCAGCAGCATTTCTTCGTCCTACAATGAGCAGTTCTTC. It encodes CASSISSSYNEQFF.

In this sample, this clone turned up once. This chain uses TRBV28 with TRBJ1-5; 7 bases map to TRBD1. Trimming removed 3 bases from V and 1 base from J; junction bases left unmatched: 3. CDR3 length: 15 amino acids. CDR1 is MDHEN, CDR2 SYDVKM, per germline. The CDR3 DNA is TGTGCCAGCAGTTTTACGGGACAGAGCAATCAGCCCCAGCATTTT. It encodes CASSFTGQSNQPQHF.

The J gene is TRBJ2-7, the V gene TRBV7-6, with 9 bases identical to TRBD2. This CDR3 spans 13 amino acids. Looked up from germline, CDR1 is SGHVS and CDR2 is FNYEAQ. The ends lost 3 bases at V and 6 bases at J; junction bases unmatched: 3. The CDR3 loop is CASSFSTSGEQYF. The CDR3, as DNA: TGTGCCAGCAGCTTTTCGACTAGCGGCGAGCAGTACTTC.

CDR3: CASATSGKLYEQFF. CDR3 nucleotides: TGTGCCAGCGCGACTAGCGGGAAGCTGTATGAGCAGTTCTTC. V gene TRBV18 combines with J gene TRBJ2-1; 11 bases agree with TRBD2. CDR1 is KGHSH, CDR2 LQKENI, per germline. Trimming at V came to 8 bases and at J to 8 bases, leaving 8 bases not matched to a gene. The CDR3 has 14 residues.

The rearrangement links TRBV3-1 (or the pseudogene TRBV3-2) to TRBJ1-2; D possibly corresponds to TRBD1 (6 bases). This CDR3 comprises 12 residues. Germline-derived CDR1 and CDR2 are LGHDT and YNNKEL (reference sequence). Trimming removed 2 bases from V and 8 bases from J, with 9 bases in between. CDR3 nucleotide sequence: TGTGCCAGCAGCCAACCGCAGGGGGGCTACACCTTC. Its protein product is CASSQPQGGYTF.

This chain uses TRBV5-1 with TRBJ1-1; D is undetermined. This CDR3 comprises 14 residues. Trimming took off 0 bases at V and 5 bases at J, with 11 bases between the two ends. From germline, CDR1 is SGHRS and CDR2 YFSETQ. For the CDR3, the DNA is TGCGCCAGCAGCTTGGCCGCGGGGAGGACTGAAGCTTTCTTT. Translated: CASSLAAGRTEAFF.

This chain uses TRBV10-3 with TRBJ1-1; 7 bases map to TRBD1. The junction had 9 bases not matched to a gene; V was cut back by 10 bases and J by 1 base. Germline CDR1 is ENHRY and CDR2 is SYGVKD. The CDR3 spans 14 residues. CDR3 nucleotide sequence: TGTGCCACTCGGACAGGCGACCAGAACACTGAAGCTTTCTTT. This gives the protein CATRTGDQNTEAFF.

The chain recombines TRBV4-2 with TRBJ2-4, with D possibly matching TRBD2 (5 bases). V shed 0 bases and J shed 3 bases, with 21 bases lying between them. Germline loops: CDR1 LGHNA, CDR2 YNFKEQ. The CDR3 consists of 19 residues. CDR3 region: CASSQESSGDPLGKNIQYF. The CDR3 nucleotides are TGTGCCAGCAGCCAAGAATCGAGCGGTGACCCACTGGGCAAAAACATTCAGTACTTC.

This chain joins TRBV7-6 and TRBJ2-5, with TRBD2 identical over 9 bases. V trimming: 0 bases; J trimming: 3 bases; junction bases outside the gene matches: 5. The CDR3 length is 16 residues. The germline gives CDR1 SGHVS, CDR2 FNYEAQ. The CDR3 DNA reads as TGTGCCAGCAGCTTAGCGGCGGGAGGGAGAAAAGAGACCCAGTACTTC. Residues: CASSLAAGGRKETQYF.

As regards this clone: Other DNA sequences within the sample encode an identical CDR3. The CDR3 here is CASSPAASSYEQYF. The CDR3 DNA reads as TGTGCCAGCTCACCAGCGGCCAGCTCCTACGAGCAGTACTTC. The rearrangement joins TRBV18 to TRBJ2-7; no clear D. The CDR3 is 14 residues long. The germline V gene encodes CDR1 KGHSH and CDR2 LQKENI. V lost 2 bases to trimming and J lost 0 bases, with 8 bases between them.

CDR3 nucleotides: TGTGCCAGCAGTTTATCGCCTAGCGGGGGCGTTCGTACCCAGTACTTC. It translates to CASSLSPSGGVRTQYF. The V call is TRBV27, the J call TRBJ2-5; 10 bases line up with TRBD2. The J segment lost 8 bases and the V segment lost 0 bases, leaving 9 bases of the junction unmatched. CDR1 and CDR2 (germline): MNHEY, SMNVEV (reference sequence). The CDR3 has 16 amino acids.

The chain joins TRBV3-1 (or the pseudogene TRBV3-2) to TRBJ1-5; D ambiguous. Between the trimmed V and J ends, which lost 3 bases and 4 bases, there was a span of 10 bases. The CDR3 totals 14 residues. In germline, CDR1 is LGHDT, CDR2 YNNKEL (reference sequence). CDR3 residues: CASSQSIGNQPQHF. In DNA, the CDR3 is TGTGCCAGCAGCCAGAGTATCGGGAATCAGCCCCAGCATTTT.

In its sample, this clone was seen once. V usage is TRBV19 and J usage is TRBJ1-1, with TRBD1 matching over 11 bases. Germline V CDR1 and CDR2: LNHDA, SQIVND (reference sequence). The CDR3 sequence is 13 residues long. V shed 7 bases, J shed 5 bases, and the junction held 3 bases outside the gene matches. DNA for the CDR3: TGTGCCAGTACGTGGGACAGGGGGACTGAAGCTTTCTTT. Translation gives CASTWDRGTEAFF.

The V call is TRBV4-3, the J call TRBJ2-7, with D possibly being TRBD1 (6 bases). CDR1 and CDR2 from the germline V gene are LGHNA and YSLEER. Trimming stripped 3 bases from V and 2 bases from J, with 14 bases between. This CDR3 spans 15 amino acids. CDR3 DNA sequence: TGCGCCAGCAGCCAGTCCCTGGACAGAACCTACGAGCAGTACTTC. This sequence encodes CASSQSLDRTYEQYF.

This rearrangement joins TRBV27 to TRBJ2-4; TRBD1 agrees at 8 bases. V shed 3 bases, J shed 11 bases, and the junction held 18 bases outside the gene matches. Germline CDR1 is MNHEY and CDR2 is SMNVEV (reference sequence). The CDR3 is 17 residues long. The CDR3 bases are TGTGCCAGCAGTTTTGATACCCGGACAGGGTTGCAAGGCGTTCAGTACTTC. Protein product: CASSFDTRTGLQGVQYF.